These 28 T cell receptor beta chains were all obtained from the same sample, sequenced in a study of shared clonotypes between healthy human individuals. The assay was immunoSEQ multiplex PCR, and TCRdb's table has in-frame clones only and misses some. The data hold more than 400,000 clones, with approximately 81% observed a single time. Input material: PBMCs. The receptors come from a woman in her thirties or forties in good health. Some clones in this sample may be carry-over from other donors' samples.

This rearrangement joins TRBV4-3 to TRBJ2-7; possibly TRBD2 for D (6 bases). Germline V gene sequence: CDR1 LGHNA, CDR2 YSLEER. V shed 3 bases and J shed 7 bases, with 19 bases lying between them. The CDR3 has 15 residues. The CDR3 DNA follows: TGCGCCAGCAGCCACCGGACTAATTCCTGGGGGGAGCAGTACTTC. As protein: CASSHRTNSWGEQYF.

The J gene is TRBJ2-7, the V gene TRBV28; 7 positions agree with TRBD2. Germline lookup yields CDR1 MDHEN and CDR2 SYDVKM. The CDR3 loop spans 14 amino acids. V trimming: 7 bases; J trimming: 3 bases; junction bases outside the gene matches: 9. This CDR3 reads CASTNSGPIYEQYF. The CDR3 DNA follows: TGTGCCAGCACTAATAGCGGGCCTATCTACGAGCAGTACTTC.

The rearrangement joins TRBV29-1 to TRBJ2-7; D may correspond to TRBD1 or TRBD2 (5 bases each). Trimming cost V 4 bases and J 6 bases, with 13 bases left between them. This CDR3 has 12 amino acids. Per the germline V gene, CDR1 is SQVTM and CDR2 is ANQGSEA. Here the CDR3 reads CSVGVGAGEQYF. CDR3 DNA sequence: TGCAGCGTTGGTGTCGGGGCTGGCGAGCAGTACTTC.

Concerning this clone itself: A far larger clone is just one base off, so this is likely a read error. This chain links TRBV4-3 with TRBJ1-3; 8 bases align to TRBD1. After removal of 1 base from V and 7 bases from J, the junction contained 9 bases not matched to a gene. The CDR3 has 16 residues. Per the germline V gene, CDR1 is LGHNA and CDR2 is YSLEER. DNA of the CDR3: TGCGCCAGCAGCCAAGCACCGACAGGGGTTTATAACACCATATATTTT. This encodes CASSQAPTGVYNTIYF.

This clone showed up just once. Different DNA sequences within this sample yield the same CDR3. The chain links TRBV6-5 to TRBJ2-2, with D tentatively TRBD1 (5 bases). The germline V gene encodes CDR1 MNHEY and CDR2 SVGAGI. The CDR3 has 15 amino acids. V lost 0 bases and J 3 bases, leaving 8 bases between the germline ends. CDR3 sequence (DNA): TGTGCCAGCAGTTACTCAGTAGGGGACACCGGGGAGCTGTTTTTT. Amino acids: CASSYSVGDTGELFF.

The chain joins TRBV28 to TRBJ1-1; perhaps TRBD1 as D (5 bases). Germline values: CDR1 MDHEN, CDR2 SYDVKM. V dropped 2 bases and J dropped 4 bases, with 11 bases sitting between them. This CDR3 comprises 14 residues. CDR3 coding DNA: TGTGCCAGCAGTTTAAGGGGTGAGGGCACTGAAGCTTTCTTT. This translates into CASSLRGEGTEAFF.

A remark on this clone: This is likely an artifact of a read error, given a far larger clone one base away. J is TRBJ1-1 and V is TRBV5-1, with D hard to call. The CDR3 extends over 15 amino acids. In germline, CDR1 is SGHRS, CDR2 YFSETQ. The CDR3 nucleotides are TGCTCCAGCAGCCCCCTCGGGAATTGGGACACTGAAGCTTTCTTT. It encodes CSSSPLGNWDTEAFF.

This clone has a single count. The V call is TRBV10-3, the J call TRBJ2-7; the D gene is possibly TRBD1 (6 bases). Germline CDR1 and CDR2: ENHRY and SYGVKD. The CDR3 runs 13 residues. V dropped 6 bases and J dropped 3 bases, with 12 bases sitting between them. This CDR3 is CAISGGQNYEQYF. Written as DNA, the CDR3 is TGTGCCATCAGCGGTGGACAGAACTACGAGCAGTACTTC.

The CDR3 DNA is TGTGCCAGCACCCTGGGGGAGACCCAGTACTTC. Its translation is CASTLGETQYF. V is TRBV7-2 and J is TRBJ2-5; D remains ambiguous. CDR3 length: 11 amino acids. Trimming shortened V by 7 bases and J by 5 bases, and 8 bases separated the two germline ends. Germline V gene lookup returns CDR1 SGHTA and CDR2 FQGNSA.

Regarding this clone: A read error likely explains this, since a far larger clone differs by one base. The chain combines TRBV11-2 with TRBJ1-5; unclear D gene. The CDR3 is made up of 13 amino acids. Trimming shortened V by 8 bases and J by 2 bases, and 10 bases separated the two germline ends. From germline, CDR1 is SGHAT and CDR2 FQNNGV. The chain's CDR3 is CASGQFGNQPQHF. DNA for the CDR3: TGTGCCAGCGGGCAGTTTGGCAATCAGCCCCAGCATTTT.

On this clone itself: This likely reflects a read error, since a far larger clone is one base away. The same CDR3 arises from other DNA sequences in this sample as well. The V call is TRBV30, the J call TRBJ2-5; weak D call: TRBD2 (6 bases). Germline-derived CDR1 and CDR2 are GTSNPN and SVGIG (reference sequence). The CDR3 consists of 13 residues. Trimming left V 3 bases short and J 2 bases short, with 10 bases between. The CDR3 loop reads CAWRLGGQETQYF. CDR3 DNA: TGTGCCTGGAGGCTGGGGGGTCAAGAGACCCAGTACTTC.

The genes are TRBV7-2 and TRBJ1-2; D is unresolved. Germline CDR1 is SGHTA and CDR2 is FQGNSA. There are 13 residues in the CDR3. Deletions cut 6 bases from V and 2 bases from J, with 10 bases between. The chain's CDR3 is CASSRDGNYGYTF. CDR3 nucleotides: TGTGCCAGCAGTCGAGATGGGAACTATGGCTACACCTTC.

Concerning this clone: A read error is likely here: a far larger clone is one base away. The sample contains more than one DNA sequence encoding this CDR3. This chain uses TRBV11-2 with TRBJ2-7; 9 positions match TRBD1. CDR1 and CDR2 (germline): SGHAT, FQNNGV. The CDR3 runs 15 residues. The ends lost 3 bases at V and 4 bases at J; junction bases unmatched: 7. CDR3 in DNA: TGTGCCAGCAGCTTGCAGACAGGGGGTGGTTACGAGCAGTACTTC. It yields the protein CASSLQTGGGYEQYF.

A note on this clone: This specimen includes other DNA sequences encoding the same CDR3. V is TRBV2 and J is TRBJ2-7; D is undetermined. Germline values: CDR1 SNHLY, CDR2 FYNNEI. Trimming pared 0 bases from V and 3 bases from J, leaving 3 bases between. The CDR3 loop spans 12 amino acids. The CDR3 nucleotides are TGTGCCAGCAGTGAAGCTGGCTACGAGCAGTACTTC. Translated, it gives CASSEAGYEQYF. Complete variable domain (other parts from reference TRBV2 and TRBJ2-7): EPEVTQTPSHQVTQMGQEVILRCVPISNHLYFYWYRQILGQKVEFLVSFYNNEISEKSEIFDDQFSVERPDGSNFTLKIRSTKLEDSAMYFCASSEAGYEQYFGPGTRLTVT.

This clone was counted once. This chain links TRBV6-1 with TRBJ2-7; 8 positions agree with TRBD1. Per the germline V gene, CDR1 is MNHNS and CDR2 is SASEGT. CDR3 length: 15 residues. Germline trimming cut 4 bases from V and 0 bases from J; bases unmatched to any gene: 5. The CDR3 spells CASSGRQGSSYEQYF. The DNA for the CDR3 is TGTGCCAGCAGTGGGCGACAGGGGAGCTCCTACGAGCAGTACTTC.

The chain uses TRBV2 and TRBJ2-3; no firm D call. Germline values: CDR1 SNHLY, CDR2 FYNNEI. The CDR3 has 12 residues. V was cut by 4 bases and J by 6 bases, with 8 bases left in between. CDR3: CASSGRPDTQYF. In DNA, the CDR3 is TGTGCCAGCAGTGGGCGTCCCGATACGCAGTATTTT.

This rearrangement joins TRBV2 to TRBJ2-3; D ambiguous. Germline CDR1 SNHLY, CDR2 FYNNEI. Between the trimmed V and J ends, which lost 5 bases and 4 bases, there was a span of 10 bases. The CDR3 is made up of 13 amino acids. The CDR3 sequence is CASSFGLADTQYF. The CDR3 nucleotides are TGTGCCAGCAGTTTTGGGTTGGCAGATACGCAGTATTTT.

The chain carries TRBV30 and TRBJ2-7; 10 nucleotides align to TRBD2. The CDR3 spans 14 residues. V trimming: 4 bases; J trimming: 6 bases; junction bases outside the gene matches: 9. The germline CDR1 and CDR2 sequences are GTSNPN and SVGIG (reference sequence). DNA of the CDR3: TGTGCCTGGACCATAGGGGTAGCGGGAGGCGAGCAGTACTTC. Its protein product is CAWTIGVAGGEQYF.

A few counts support this clone. One base separates it from a far larger clone, so it is likely a read error. The J gene is TRBJ1-1, the V gene TRBV25-1; unclear D gene. This CDR3 is 11 amino acids long. Germline CDR1 reads MGHDK; CDR2 reads SYGVNS. V was trimmed by 5 bases and J by 6 bases, leaving 7 bases between them. The CDR3: CASSYSAEAFF. Here the CDR3 DNA reads TGTGCCAGCAGTTACTCGGCTGAAGCTTTCTTT.

V usage is TRBV7-8 and J usage is TRBJ2-7; 9 bases line up with TRBD1. CDR1 SGHVS and CDR2 FQNEAQ come from the germline V gene. V shed 0 bases and J 3 bases; nucleotides not matched to a gene: 0. The CDR3 has 14 residues. CDR3 residues: CASSLAGQGYEQYF. Written as DNA, the CDR3 is TGTGCCAGCAGCTTAGCGGGACAGGGCTACGAGCAGTACTTC.

In regard to this clone: A read error likely explains this, since a far larger clone differs by one base. The J gene is TRBJ1-4, the V gene TRBV4-3; D is uncertain. CDR3 size: 16 residues. Per germline, CDR1 LGHNA and CDR2 YSLEER. Trimming took off 1 base at V and 6 bases at J, with 15 bases between the two ends. CDR3 sequence (DNA): TGCGCCAGCAGCCAAGGTCGGGTCGTCACTGATGAAAAACTGTTTTTT. This sequence encodes CASSQGRVVTDEKLFF.

This clone has just one count. The rearrangement uses TRBV7-8 and TRBJ2-2; D is perhaps TRBD2 (5 bases). Germline-derived CDR1 and CDR2 are SGHVS and FQNEAQ. V gave up 4 bases and J gave up 2 bases, with 8 bases separating them. The CDR3 length is 14 residues. The CDR3: CASSYRLNTGELFF. The DNA for the CDR3 is TGTGCCAGCAGCTACCGACTAAACACCGGGGAGCTGTTTTTT.

V gene TRBV15 combines with J gene TRBJ2-2; tentative D call: TRBD2 (5 bases). The CDR3 extends over 15 amino acids. Germline CDR1 is LNHNV and CDR2 is YYDKDF (reference sequence). The ends were cut back, 7 bases at V and 0 bases at J, with 12 bases in the middle. In DNA form, the CDR3 reads TGTGCCACCAATGCGGGTAGAGCGAACACCGGGGAGCTGTTTTTT. This codes for CATNAGRANTGELFF.

Comment on this clone: This may be a read error: a much more frequent sequence differs by one nucleotide. Distinct nucleotide sequences in the sample also encode this CDR3. CDR3 in DNA: TGTGCCAGCAGCTTCCTTGGCTGGGACCTGCTTGCCAAAAACATTCAGTACTTC. It encodes CASSFLGWDLLAKNIQYF. The chain uses TRBV7-2 and TRBJ2-4, with D perhaps given as TRBD1 or TRBD2 (5 bases each). V was clipped by 3 bases and J by 1 base, with 19 bases between them. Germline CDR1 is SGHTA and CDR2 is FQGNSA. The CDR3 spans 18 residues.

The V gene is TRBV6-5, the J gene TRBJ2-7; D gene uncertain. This CDR3 has 15 amino acids. Germline V gene data show CDR1 as MNHEY and CDR2 as SVGAGI. Deletions cut 0 bases from V and 6 bases from J, with 15 bases between. This CDR3 is CASSYSWDGVREQYF. CDR3 in DNA: TGTGCCAGCAGTTACTCATGGGATGGGGTTCGCGAGCAGTACTTC.

The rearrangement joins TRBV30 to TRBJ1-4; 8 nucleotides line up with TRBD1. The CDR3 is 13 residues long. The germline V gene encodes CDR1 GTSNPN and CDR2 SVGIG (reference sequence). V lost 4 bases, J lost 8 bases, and 6 bases stayed unmatched. CDR3 nucleotide sequence: TGTGCCTGGATTCCCGGGACAGGCGAAAAACTGTTTTTT. Protein: CAWIPGTGEKLFF. The whole variable domain, filled in from reference TRBV30 and TRBJ1-4, reads SQTIHQWPATLVQPVGSPLSLECTVEGTSNPNLYWYRQAAGRGLQLLFYSVGIGQISSEVPQNLSASRPQDRQFILSSKKLLLSDSGFYLCAWIPGTGEKLFFGSGTQLSVL.

This clone was seen a single time. A far bigger clonotype differs at one base, so this is likely a read error. V and J are TRBV7-9 and TRBJ2-7; D is perhaps TRBD1 (6 bases). This CDR3 is 15 amino acids long. The ends were cut back, 0 bases at V and 2 bases at J, with 11 bases in the middle. CDR1 and CDR2 (germline): SEHNR, FQNEAQ (reference sequence). CDR3 DNA: TGTGCCAGCAGCTTAGCGTGGACAGAAGCCTACGAGCAGTACTTC. Amino acids: CASSLAWTEAYEQYF.

To note about this clone: The conserved final phenylalanine or tryptophan is absent from the CDR3, which likely points to a read error. The rearrangement uses TRBV10-3 and TRBJ1-2; the D is unclear. This CDR3 contains 15 residues. Germline V gene lookup returns CDR1 ENHRY and CDR2 SYGVKD. The CDR3: CTISERQPAGYGYTL. As DNA, the CDR3 is TGTACCATCAGTGAGAGGCAGCCCGCTGGCTATGGCTACACCTTA.